The clone carrying this T cell receptor (beta chain) showed up just a few times. As yet, its antigen is unknown. The germline gives CDR1 SGHTA, CDR2 FQGNSA. The V end was cut by 5 bases, the J end by 1 base, with 11 bases between. This CDR3 has 14 residues. This sample is drawn from a study of T-cell memory formation after mild COVID-19. TCRdb re-called the 5' RACE reads with MiXCR, one entry per CDR3 protein. The data show 130,000 to 150,000 distinct CDR3 sequences, roughly 19% seen once. Regarding the study as a whole: Those CD4+ clones that contracted were mainly in CM and EM (CD8+ ones in EMRA). Clones contracting across day 15 to 85 had a balanced CD4/CD8 profile; later expanding clones leaned CD4+. Confirmation was lacking for SARS-CoV-2 specificity of second-wave clones that peaked on day 37.

Sequences were obtained from PBMCs or a T cell subset sorted from them (not recorded which). The chain couples TRBV7-2 to TRBJ1-1, with D possibly being TRBD1 (6 bases). This sequence originates from an adult woman who had mild COVID-19 (a few samples of this study predate the infection). Cell type and time point are not known. The chain's CDR3 is CASSLQGTNTEAFF. The CDR3 DNA sequence: TGTGCCAGCAGCCTTCAGGGGACGAACACTGAAGCTTTCTTT.